A selection of T cell receptor beta chains follows, all from one sample in a study of T cell repertoires in cytomegalovirus infection. The antigens of these receptors remain unknown. TCRdb itself ran the reads through MiXCR, one entry per CDR3 protein. In the table there are a few hundred thousand distinct CDR3 sequences, around two fifths of which are singletons. The sequenced sample was cultured PBMCs, obtained from culture after CMV antigen stimulation. The receptors were gathered from a human donor in good health (CMV status not recorded). Some clones in this sample may be carry-over from other donors' samples. Both conserved end residues are part of each CDR3. The D gene is left open where the match is weak. Some rows mark clone size as missing; the rest say once, few, many or name a class of expanded clone.

d_call clone_size j_call v_call cdr3_nt cdr3_aa
TRBD1 once TRBJ1-2 TRBV20-1 TGCAGTGCTAAGGGGACAGGGGCTGGCTACACCTTC CSAKGTGAGYTF
. few TRBJ2-7 TRBV7-2 TGTGCCAGCAGCAACAAGCGGGACACATCCTACGAGCAGTACTTC CASSNKRDTSYEQYF
TRBD2 . TRBJ2-7 TRBV18 TGTGCCAGCTCACCAGGCCTAGCGGGAGACTACGAGCAGTACTTC CASSPGLAGDYEQYF
. few TRBJ2-2 TRBV7-2 TGTGCCAGCAGCTTAGATTCGTGGCAGAACACCGGGGAGCTGTTTTTT CASSLDSWQNTGELFF
. . TRBJ2-7 TRBV27 TGTGCCAGCAGTTTGGTAGGGTCGGCCTACGAGCAGTACTTC CASSLVGSAYEQYF
TRBD1 . TRBJ1-2 TRBV4-1 TGCGCCAGCAGCCACTCGGTCCACAGGGGGGCCCAGGGTAACTATGGCTACACCTTC CASSHSVHRGAQGNYGYTF
. . TRBJ2-1 TRBV11-2 TGTGCCAGCAGCTTAGATGGTCAGGACTGGGTCAACAATGAGCAGTTCTTC CASSLDGQDWVNNEQFF
. . TRBJ1-6 TRBV4-1 TGCGCCAGCAGCCCGTTTGGGGATTCACCCCTCCACTTT CASSPFGDSPLHF
TRBD2 many TRBJ2-1 TRBV7-2 TGTGCCAGCAGCCGTCTTGGCGGGAGCGTTTACAATGAGCAGTTCTTC CASSRLGGSVYNEQFF
. few TRBJ2-7 TRBV7-8 TGTGCCAGCAGCTTATCCTTGGACGAGCAGTACTTC CASSLSLDEQYF
. . TRBJ2-2 TRBV19 TGTGCCAGCGGACCAAAGGCCGGGGAGCTGTTTTTT CASGPKAGELFF
. . TRBJ1-3 TRBV7-2 TGTGCCAGCAGCCAAATAGTTTGGATGAGCTCTGGAAACACCATATATTTT CASSQIVWMSSGNTIYF
TRBD2 . TRBJ2-1 TRBV6-2/TRBV6-3 TGTGCCAGCCGTGCAGGGACTAGCCTGGATGAGCAGTTCTTC CASRAGTSLDEQFF
. few TRBJ2-7 TRBV19 TGTGCCAGTAGCTCGTTCGGGTCCTACGAGCAGTACTTC CASSSFGSYEQYF
TRBD1 . TRBJ2-7 TRBV7-6 TGTGCCAGCAGCTGGCCGGGATGGGGACAGGGGATTTCTGAGCAGTACTTC CASSWPGWGQGISEQYF
. few TRBJ1-3 TRBV6-6 TGTGCCACCCATCGTGGGCTTACCAATGGAAACACCATATATTTT CATHRGLTNGNTIYF
TRBD2 few TRBJ2-5 TRBV7-2 TGTGCCAGCAGCTTAGTCTACTCGTGGGGGGGGGAAGCTCAAGAGACCCAGTACTTC CASSLVYSWGGEAQETQYF
. . TRBJ2-3 TRBV19 TGTGCCAGTAGTATCGGAAGGGTTTTCACAGATACGCAGTATTTT CASSIGRVFTDTQYF
. few TRBJ2-2 TRBV7-8 TGTGCCAGCACGCCCACCTCGAACACCGGGGAGCTGTTTTTT CASTPTSNTGELFF
. . TRBJ1-5 TRBV6-1 TGTGCCAGCACCGATCCCGACAGCAGCTATCAGCCCCAGCATTTT CASTDPDSSYQPQHF
. many TRBJ2-1 TRBV7-8 TGTGCCAGCAGCCCGCGGCGGGGTATCAATGAGCAGTTCTTC CASSPRRGINEQFF
. . TRBJ2-2 TRBV7-2 TGTGCCAGCAGCTTATGGCGGGGCCCCGGGGAGCTGTTTTTT CASSLWRGPGELFF
TRBD2 . TRBJ2-1 TRBV4-2 TGTGCCAGCAGCCAGGATCGTGCGGGGGGGCCAGGGAGGGGGCAGTTCTTC CASSQDRAGGPGRGQFF
. few TRBJ2-6 TRBV19 TGTGCCAGTACCAGCACTGGGGCCAACGTCCTGACTTTC CASTSTGANVLTF
. many TRBJ2-7 TRBV7-8 TGTGCCAGCAGCCCTCACCGGGACCGAGCCTACGAGCAGTACTTC CASSPHRDRAYEQYF
. . TRBJ1-1 TRBV19 TGTGCCAGTAGTATAGTGGGGCTTCAGCCTGAAGCTTTCTTT CASSIVGLQPEAFF
TRBD2 . TRBJ2-5 TRBV5-5 TGTGCCAGCAGCCCCGGGACTAGCGGGATCCAAGAGACCCAGTACTTC CASSPGTSGIQETQYF
. . TRBJ1-1 TRBV6-5 TGTGCCAGCAAGTCTGGGTACCCGAACACTGAAGCTTTCTTT CASKSGYPNTEAFF
. . TRBJ2-3 TRBV7-8 TGTGCCAGCAGCTTATTGCTTGGGACGCAGTATTTT CASSLLLGTQYF
. few TRBJ2-5 TRBV6-1 TGTGCCAGCAGTGAGCCAGGCCTAGAGACCCAGTACTTC CASSEPGLETQYF
TRBD2 . TRBJ2-5 TRBV7-9 TGTGCCAGCAGCCAGATACTAGCGGGACAAGAGACCCAGTACTTC CASSQILAGQETQYF
. few TRBJ1-1 TRBV7-9 TGTGCCAGCAGCTCCCTCGGGGGCAGTAAGAACACTGAAGCTTTCTTT CASSSLGGSKNTEAFF
. . TRBJ2-7 TRBV6-1 TGTGCCAGCAGTGAAGGACTGGAGTTCGAGCAGTACTTC CASSEGLEFEQYF
TRBD1 few TRBJ2-7 TRBV7-9 TGTGCCAGCAGCCCGATGACAGGGGGCGAGCAGTACTTC CASSPMTGGEQYF
. many TRBJ2-7 TRBV7-2 TGTGCCAGCAGCCGCTTTGCCGGGGGCGACTACGAGCAGTACTTC CASSRFAGGDYEQYF
. few TRBJ2-3 TRBV7-2 TGTGCCAGCAGCAGAAAGTTGTTAGGTGGACAGTATTTT CASSRKLLGGQYF
. few TRBJ2-3 TRBV12-3/TRBV12-4 TGTGCCAGCAGGAAGACAGATACGCAGTATTTT CASRKTDTQYF
. . TRBJ2-3 TRBV7-9 TGTGCCAGCAGCCCATCCGCGGGCCCGTCAGATACGCAGTATTTT CASSPSAGPSDTQYF
. few TRBJ1-1 TRBV7-8 TGTGCCAGCAGCTTAGCGCGCGTCAGTATCACTGAAGCTTTCTTT CASSLARVSITEAFF
. . TRBJ1-6 TRBV6-1 TGTGCCAGCAGTGAAATAGGGTCAGGGGATTCACCCCTCCACTTT CASSEIGSGDSPLHF
. few TRBJ1-5 TRBV7-2 TGTGCCAGCAGCTTAGCAGGGGCGAACAATCAGCCCCAGCATTTT CASSLAGANNQPQHF
TRBD2 . TRBJ2-7 TRBV11-2 TGTGCCAGCAGCTCGGGACTAGCGGGAGTAAGGAAGCAGTACTTC CASSSGLAGVRKQYF
. . TRBJ2-3 TRBV6-1 TGTGCCAGCAGTGACGAGAGTTATACGCAGTATTTT CASSDESYTQYF
TRBD2 . TRBJ2-5 TRBV7-2 TGTGCCAGCAGCTTAGGACTAGCCGGGGAGCAAGAGACCCAGTACTTC CASSLGLAGEQETQYF
TRBD2 many TRBJ2-7 TRBV7-2 TGTGCCAGCAGCAAGGGACTAGCGGTCCTCTCCTACGAGCAGTACTTC CASSKGLAVLSYEQYF
. . TRBJ2-7 TRBV11-2 TGTGCCAGCAGCCCCCCCTGGCGGTACGAGCAGTACTTC CASSPPWRYEQYF
TRBD1 few TRBJ1-5 TRBV15 TGTGCCACCGATGACAGGGAGTTAGATCAGCCCCAGCATTTT CATDDRELDQPQHF
TRBD1 . TRBJ1-2 TRBV6-5 TGTGCCAGCGGCAGGGGGGACTATGGCTACACCTTC CASGRGDYGYTF